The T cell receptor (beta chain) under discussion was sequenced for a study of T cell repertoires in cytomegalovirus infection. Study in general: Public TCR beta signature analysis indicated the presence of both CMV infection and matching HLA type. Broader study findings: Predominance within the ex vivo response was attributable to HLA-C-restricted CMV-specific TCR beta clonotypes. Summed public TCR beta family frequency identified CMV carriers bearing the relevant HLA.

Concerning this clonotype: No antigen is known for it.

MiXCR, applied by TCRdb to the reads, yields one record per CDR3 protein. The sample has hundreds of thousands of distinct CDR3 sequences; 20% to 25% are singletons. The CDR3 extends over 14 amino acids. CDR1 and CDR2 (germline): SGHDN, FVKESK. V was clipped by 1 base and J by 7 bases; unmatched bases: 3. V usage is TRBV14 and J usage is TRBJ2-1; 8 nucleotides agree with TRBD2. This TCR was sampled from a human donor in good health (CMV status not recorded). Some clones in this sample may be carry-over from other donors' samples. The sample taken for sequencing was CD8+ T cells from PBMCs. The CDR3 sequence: CASSQGRGGNEQFF. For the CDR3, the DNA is TGTGCCAGCAGCCAAGGACGGGGGGGGAATGAGCAGTTCTTC.